One sample yielded the 21 T cell receptor beta chains listed below, sequenced in a study of blood T cell repertoires in COVID-19. Only in-frame clones appear in the TCRdb table, and some are missing; sequencing was by immunoSEQ multiplex PCR. The table has roughly 190,000 clones, about 86% seen once. Material: peripheral blood. Receptors originate from a woman in her sixties with COVID-19, enrolled during active disease.

The chain is built from TRBV9 and TRBJ2-1; D gene ambiguous. The germline V gene has CDR1 SGDLS and CDR2 YYNGEE. V was trimmed by 7 bases and J by 3 bases, leaving 8 bases between them. The CDR3 loop spans 12 amino acids. CDR3 amino acids: CASGEIYNEQFF. CDR3 bases: TGTGCCAGCGGAGAAATCTACAATGAGCAGTTCTTC. The variable domain in full, with the rest retrieved from reference TRBV9 and TRBJ2-1, is DSGVTQTPKHLITATGQRVTLRCSPRSGDLSVYWYQQSLDQGLQFLIQYYNGEERAKGNILERFSAQQFPDLHSELNLSSLELGDSALYFCASGEIYNEQFFGPGTRLTVL.

The chain employs TRBV19 and TRBJ2-4; 9 bases line up with TRBD1. Looked up from germline, CDR1 is LNHDA and CDR2 is SQIVND (reference sequence). Trimming cost V 3 bases and J 8 bases; bases outside gene matches: 8. The CDR3 contains 15 residues. The CDR3 sequence: CASSIPGQGMDIQYF. CDR3 DNA sequence: TGTGCCAGTAGTATCCCCGGACAGGGGATGGACATTCAGTACTTC.

The chain has TRBV5-4 and TRBJ1-4; D might be TRBD1 (6 bases). V shed 5 bases and J shed 0 bases, with 11 bases lying between them. The CDR3 has 15 amino acids. Germline V gene data show CDR1 as SGHNT and CDR2 as YYREEE (reference sequence). The CDR3 DNA sequence: TGTGCCAGCAGTTTACAGGGTGCAACTAATGAAAAACTGTTTTTT. Residues: CASSLQGATNEKLFF.

The chain is built from TRBV5-4 and TRBJ1-1, with 8 bases identical to TRBD1. Trimming at V came to 3 bases and at J to 6 bases, leaving 13 bases not matched to a gene. The CDR3 length is 16 residues. From germline, CDR1 is SGHNT and CDR2 YYREEE (reference sequence). CDR3 protein: CASSSRGRTGSAEAFF. For the CDR3, the DNA is TGTGCCAGCAGCTCCCGGGGCCGGACAGGGAGCGCTGAAGCTTTCTTT.

J is TRBJ1-2 and V is TRBV28, with a tentative D call TRBD1 (5 bases). V was shortened by 3 bases and J by 8 bases, with 13 bases between the two germline ends. The CDR3 runs to 13 residues. The V gene's germline CDR1 is MDHEN and CDR2 SYDVKM. The CDR3 DNA reads as TGTGCCAGCAGTTTGGGGAGGGACCGCGGCTACACCTTC. It yields the protein CASSLGRDRGYTF.

The J gene is TRBJ2-5, the V gene TRBV11-3, with 8 bases that match TRBD2. Germline lookup yields CDR1 SGHNT and CDR2 YENEEA. The CDR3 runs to 15 residues. Trimming removed 3 bases from V and 5 bases from J; junction bases left unmatched: 8. The CDR3 DNA follows: TGTGCCAGCAGCTTTAGCGGGATCAGCGGGGAGACCCAGTACTTC. It yields the protein CASSFSGISGETQYF.

The V call is TRBV7-9, the J call TRBJ1-5; 10 bases agree with TRBD1. This CDR3 is built from 19 residues. The V and J ends lost 3 bases and 5 bases, in that order; junction bases with no gene match: 16. Looked up from germline, CDR1 is SEHNR and CDR2 is FQNEAQ (reference sequence). CDR3 region: CASSFPYRASGTGDQPQHF. As DNA, the CDR3 is TGTGCCAGCAGCTTCCCCTATAGGGCCTCCGGGACAGGGGATCAGCCCCAGCATTTT.

This chain joins TRBV30 and TRBJ2-7; weak D call: TRBD1 (5 bases). The CDR3 has 13 amino acids. Trimming removed 5 bases at V and 2 bases at J, with 13 bases between. Germline assignment: CDR1 GTSNPN and CDR2 SVGIG (reference sequence). The CDR3 DNA is TGTGCCTGGGGCCGACAGTTAGCCTACGAGCAGTACTTC. Its protein is CAWGRQLAYEQYF.

V usage is TRBV21-1 and J usage is TRBJ1-1. TRBV21-1 is a recognized pseudogene. CDR3 length equals 14 residues. CDR3 nucleotide sequence: TGTGCCAGCAGCCTGCGGGGAAAGAACACTGAAGCTTTCTTT. Translating gives CASSLRGKNTEAFF.

The V and J genes are TRBV5-1 and TRBJ2-7, with 7 bases matching TRBD1. The CDR3 length is 13 residues. J was trimmed by 3 bases and V by 4 bases; bases with no gene match: 4. Germline CDR1 is SGHRS and CDR2 is YFSETQ. Here the CDR3 reads CASSPTGNYEQYF. In nucleotides, the CDR3 is TGCGCCAGCAGCCCGACAGGGAACTACGAGCAGTACTTC.

This clone was detected only once. In DNA form, the CDR3 reads TGTGCCAGCAGTCTGGTAGGGACTAACTCCTACGAGCAGTACTTC. Encoded protein: CASSLVGTNSYEQYF. The chain links TRBV7-2 to TRBJ2-7, with TRBD2 matching over 7 bases. There are 15 residues in the CDR3. With 6 bases clipped from V and 0 bases from J, the junction kept 8 bases outside the gene matches. CDR1 is SGHTA and CDR2 is FQGNSA in the germline V gene. The variable domain in full, with the rest retrieved from reference TRBV7-2 and TRBJ2-7, is GAGVSQSPSNKVTEKGKDVELRCDPISGHTALYWYRQSLGQGLEFLIYFQGNSAPDKSGLPSDRFSAERTGGSVSTLTIQRTQQEDSAVYLCASSLVGTNSYEQYFGPGTRLTVT.

The rearrangement joins TRBV9 to TRBJ2-3; 7 bases fit TRBD2. Germline CDR1 reads SGDLS; CDR2 reads YYNGEE. CDR3 length: 16 amino acids. Germline trimming cut 1 base from V and 3 bases from J; bases unmatched to any gene: 8. The CDR3 DNA reads TGTGCCAGCAGCGTACGGACTAGTGTTCGTACAGATACGCAGTATTTT. It specifies CASSVRTSVRTDTQYF.

The chain recombines TRBV6-5 with TRBJ1-2, with unresolved D. The V gene's germline CDR1 is MNHEY and CDR2 SVGAGI. V lost 5 bases and J 4 bases, leaving 11 bases between the germline ends. There are 13 residues in the CDR3. The CDR3 DNA sequence: TGTGCCAGCAGTAACTTGAGATTCTATGGCTACACCTTC. Translated, it gives CASSNLRFYGYTF.

The rearrangement uses TRBV30 and TRBJ1-4; D may be TRBD1 (5 bases). V was trimmed by 8 bases and J by 6 bases, leaving 10 bases between them. This CDR3 is built from 11 residues. In germline, CDR1 is GTSNPN, CDR2 SVGIG (reference sequence). CDR3 loop: CARGGDEKLFF. The DNA of the CDR3 is TGTGCCAGGGGAGGCGATGAAAAACTGTTTTTT. The whole variable domain, remainder taken from reference TRBV30 and TRBJ1-4, is SQTIHQWPATLVQPVGSPLSLECTVEGTSNPNLYWYRQAAGRGLQLLFYSVGIGQISSEVPQNLSASRPQDRQFILSSKKLLLSDSGFYLCARGGDEKLFFGSGTQLSVL.

The chain joins TRBV25-1 to TRBJ1-4; D call uncertain. CDR3 length: 16 residues. V was clipped by 0 bases and J by 0 bases, with 8 bases between them. Germline-derived CDR1 and CDR2 are MGHDK and SYGVNS. This CDR3 reads CASSEYAPATNEKLFF. CDR3 DNA: TGTGCCAGCAGTGAATATGCCCCAGCAACTAATGAAAAACTGTTTTTT.

The chain uses TRBV11-3 and TRBJ1-4; 7 bases are a match to TRBD1. With V trimmed by 5 bases and J by 2 bases, 5 bases remained unmatched. The CDR3 is 15 residues long. Germline CDR1 reads SGHNT; CDR2 reads YENEEA. The CDR3 loop reads CASSGQTGTNEKLFF. DNA for the CDR3: TGTGCCAGCAGCGGCCAGACAGGGACTAATGAAAAACTGTTTTTT.

V is TRBV27 and J is TRBJ2-7; TRBD1 is a possible D gene (6 bases). CDR1 MNHEY and CDR2 SMNVEV come from the germline V gene (reference sequence). The V end lost 7 bases, the J end lost 6 bases, and 25 bases lay between the germline ends. The CDR3 contains 16 residues. This CDR3 is CASNSPGGGHPGEQYF. CDR3 nucleotide sequence: TGTGCCAGCAACTCACCCGGTGGGGGACACCCGGGCGAGCAGTACTTC.

V usage is TRBV6-4 and J usage is TRBJ2-7; D perhaps matches TRBD2 (7 bases). From germline, CDR1 is MRHNA and CDR2 SNTAGT. This CDR3 is 13 amino acids long. The ends were cut back, 8 bases at V and 5 bases at J, with 16 bases in the middle. As DNA, the CDR3 is TGTGCCAGCGTAGGGGGAGGGCCCCACGAGCAGTACTTC. This encodes CASVGGGPHEQYF.

The chain links TRBV28 to TRBJ2-5, with 11 bases lining up with TRBD2. Germline V CDR1 and CDR2: MDHEN, SYDVKM. The CDR3 contains 15 residues. With V trimmed by 8 bases and J by 4 bases, 9 bases remained unmatched. The CDR3 is CASWKVLAGGETQYF. CDR3 DNA sequence: TGTGCCAGCTGGAAAGTCCTAGCGGGAGGAGAGACCCAGTACTTC.

The genes are TRBV27 and TRBJ1-5; no clear D. This CDR3 has 13 residues. Per the germline V gene, CDR1 is MNHEY and CDR2 is SMNVEV (reference sequence). V shed 2 bases and J shed 6 bases, with 8 bases lying between them. CDR3 loop: CASSLIPGQPQHF. The CDR3 DNA is TGTGCCAGCAGTTTAATCCCGGGTCAGCCCCAGCATTTT.

This sequence joins TRBV9 and TRBJ1-2; 8 bases line up with TRBD1. Germline V gene lookup returns CDR1 SGDLS and CDR2 YYNGEE. The CDR3 has 16 amino acids. The J segment lost 6 bases and the V segment lost 0 bases, leaving 10 bases of the junction unmatched. The CDR3 reads CASSVGGGDRGHGYTF. The DNA for the CDR3 is TGTGCCAGCAGCGTAGGAGGGGGTGACAGGGGCCATGGCTACACCTTC.